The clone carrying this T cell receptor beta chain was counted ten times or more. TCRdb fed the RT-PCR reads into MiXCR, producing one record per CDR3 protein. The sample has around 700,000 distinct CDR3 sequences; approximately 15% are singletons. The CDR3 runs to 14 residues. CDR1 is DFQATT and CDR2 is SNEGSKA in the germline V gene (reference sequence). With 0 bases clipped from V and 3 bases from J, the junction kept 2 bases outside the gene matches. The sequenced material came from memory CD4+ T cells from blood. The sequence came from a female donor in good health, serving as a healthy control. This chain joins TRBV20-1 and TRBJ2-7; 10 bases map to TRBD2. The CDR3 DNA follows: TGCAGTGCTAGAGATAGCGGGAGGTTCTACGAGCAGTACTTC. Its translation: CSARDSGRFYEQYF.